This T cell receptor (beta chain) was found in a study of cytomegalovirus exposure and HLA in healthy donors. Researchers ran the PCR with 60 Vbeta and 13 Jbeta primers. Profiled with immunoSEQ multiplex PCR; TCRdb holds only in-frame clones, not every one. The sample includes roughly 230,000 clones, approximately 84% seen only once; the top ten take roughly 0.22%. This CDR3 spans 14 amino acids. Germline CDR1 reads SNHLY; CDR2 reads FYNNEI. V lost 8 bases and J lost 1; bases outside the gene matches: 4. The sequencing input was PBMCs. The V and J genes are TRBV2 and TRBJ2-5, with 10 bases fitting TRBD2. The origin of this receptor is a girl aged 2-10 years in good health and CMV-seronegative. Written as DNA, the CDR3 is TGTGCCAGCCGGAGACTAGCGGGCCAAGAGACCCAGTACTTC. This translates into CASRRLAGQETQYF.